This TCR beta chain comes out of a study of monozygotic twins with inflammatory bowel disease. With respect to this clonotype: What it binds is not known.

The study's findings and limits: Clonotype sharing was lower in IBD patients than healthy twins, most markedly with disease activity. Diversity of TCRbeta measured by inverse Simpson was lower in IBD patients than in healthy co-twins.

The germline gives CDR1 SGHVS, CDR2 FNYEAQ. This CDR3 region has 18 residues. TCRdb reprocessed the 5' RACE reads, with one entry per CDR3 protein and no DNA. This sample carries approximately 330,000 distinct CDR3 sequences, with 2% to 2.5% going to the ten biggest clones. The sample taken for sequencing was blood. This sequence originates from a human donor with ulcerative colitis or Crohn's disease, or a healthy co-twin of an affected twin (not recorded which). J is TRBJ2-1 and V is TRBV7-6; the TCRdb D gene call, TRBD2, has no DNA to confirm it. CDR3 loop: CASSLAMRLLAGRNEQFF.